Listed below are T cell receptor beta chains from one sample, sequenced in a study of cytomegalovirus exposure and HLA in healthy donors. Generated by immunoSEQ multiplex PCR, the TCRdb table keeps only in-frame clones and is missing some. The sample totals some 110,000 clones. Sequencing input: PBMCs. The receptors here all came from a man aged 25-45 years in good health and CMV-seronegative. CDR3s include the opening cysteine and the closing phenylalanine or tryptophan. D genes are given only for firm matches.

NA,TRBV7-2,TRBJ1-2,CASSFDSRMRGYTF,TGTGCCAGCAGCTTCGACAGCCGCATGAGGGGCTACACCTTC
TRBD1,TRBV19,TRBJ1-2,CASSTKQGAGYGYTF,TGTGCCAGTAGTACCAAACAGGGGGCTGGCTATGGCTACACCTTC
NA,TRBV11-2,TRBJ1-3,CASSPTRTASYSGNTIYF,TGTGCCAGCAGCCCGACGAGGACAGCGTCTTACTCTGGAAACACCATATATTTT
NA,TRBV11-1,TRBJ1-2,CASAGFYGYTF,TGTGCCAGCGCGGGCTTCTATGGCTACACCTTC
NA,TRBV6-6,TRBJ2-1,CASSYSGGYGEQFF,TGTGCCAGCAGTTACTCAGGAGGGTATGGCGAGCAGTTCTTC
TRBD1,TRBV4-1,TRBJ1-2,CASSHSTGGSNYGYTF,TGCGCCAGCAGCCATTCCACAGGGGGCAGTAACTATGGCTACACCTTC
TRBD2,TRBV7-2,TRBJ2-7,CASTPGGLGVPYEQYF,TGTGCCAGCACCCCTGGGGGACTAGGGGTGCCCTACGAGCAGTACTTC
TRBD1,TRBV28,TRBJ1-2,CASSLRDRGIYGYTF,TGTGCCAGCAGTCTCCGGGACAGGGGTATCTATGGCTACACCTTC
NA,TRBV7-7,TRBJ1-1,CASSFNRNTEAFF,TGTGCCAGCAGCTTTAACAGGAACACTGAAGCTTTCTTT
NA,TRBV5-4,TRBJ2-3,CASSLEQKDTQYF,TGTGCCAGCAGCTTGGAACAGAAAGATACGCAGTATTTT
TRBD1,TRBV2,TRBJ1-5,CASTGQGAGQPQHF,TGTGCCAGTACAGGACAGGGGGCCGGTCAGCCCCAGCATTTT
NA,TRBV5-1,TRBJ1-5,CASSPGEQGQPQHF,TGCGCCAGCAGCCCAGGGGAGCAGGGTCAGCCCCAGCATTTT
TRBD1,TRBV5-6,TRBJ2-7,CASSSTGTGFHEQYF,TGTGCCAGCAGCTCCACCGGGACAGGGTTCCACGAGCAGTACTTC
TRBD1,TRBV12-5,TRBJ2-7,CASVPGQSYEQYF,TGTGCTAGTGTTCCGGGACAGTCCTACGAGCAGTACTTC
TRBD2,TRBV19,TRBJ2-1,CASSIGAGEISYNEQFF,TGTGCCAGTAGTATAGGGGCGGGGGAGATCTCCTACAATGAGCAGTTCTTC
NA,TRBV7-3,TRBJ1-6,CASSRGGGNNSPLHF,TGTGCCAGCAGCCGGGGTGGAGGGAATAATTCACCCCTCCACTTT
TRBD2,TRBV13,TRBJ2-3,CASSLGGLAGGDTQYF,TGTGCCAGCAGCTTAGGTGGGCTAGCGGGGGGAGATACGCAGTATTTT
TRBD1,TRBV5-1,TRBJ1-1,CASSTQGATEAFF,TGCGCCAGCAGTACACAGGGGGCCACTGAAGCTTTCTTT
TRBD1,TRBV2,TRBJ1-1,CASSGQGRQGEAFF,TGTGCCAGCAGTGGACAGGGGAGACAGGGTGAAGCTTTCTTT